This T cell receptor beta chain was found in a study of regulatory T cells in long-lasting Graves disease. Building the TCR beta libraries relied on iRepertoire HTBI primers, and CDR3 regions underwent Arm-PCR. One entry per CDR3 protein, called by TCRdb with MiXCR from the multiplex PCR reads. The table lists 600,000 to 650,000 distinct CDR3 sequences, about 15% of them singletons, with 15% to 20% in the top ten. Time point specified: newly diagnosed GD, antithyroid drugs for less than 3 months. Generation of the TCR library employed RNA extracted from PBMCs. As to this clonotype: The target antigen is unknown.

General study findings and limits: The work looked only at peripheral blood and did not look at thyroid tissue. Among samples with persistent disease, TRBV28, TRBJ1-2 and TRBJ2-5 were favored.

The CDR3 spans 15 residues. Germline assignment: CDR1 SGHRS and CDR2 YFSETQ. V lost 0 bases and J 5 bases, leaving 13 bases between the germline ends. A further study also used this sample, focusing on T cells in Graves' hyperthyroidism and ophthalmopathy. From that study: For ophthalmopathy, model prediction preceded onset by a median around 7 months.

Sequences were derived from peripheral blood mononuclear cells (PBMCs), sampled at new diagnosis, from a patient treated with antithyroid drugs. V usage is TRBV5-1 and J usage is TRBJ2-3; either TRBD1 or TRBD2 may supply D (7 bases each). This receptor was obtained from a woman aged 30 to 39 with Graves disease. Here the CDR3 reads CASSLAGGAGDTQYF. Here the CDR3 DNA reads TGCGCCAGCAGCTTGGCAGGGGGGGCCGGAGATACGCAGTATTTT.